This T cell receptor (beta chain) appears in the sequencing data of a study of blood T cell repertoires in COVID-19. Study-wide context: The samples span acute and convalescent COVID-19 from the United States, Italy and Spain.

V was cut by 2 bases and J by 2 bases, with 9 bases left in between. This CDR3 spans 14 amino acids. Per the germline V gene, CDR1 is SNHLY and CDR2 is FYNNEI. Profiling relied on immunoSEQ multiplex PCR, and the TCRdb table lists in-frame clones only, not all of them. Of 200,000 to 250,000 clones detected, approximately 86% appear once; the ten largest clones hold under 13%. Adults between about 18 and 89 years of age took part from more than 20 US areas. This chain links TRBV2 with TRBJ1-2; tentative D call: TRBD1 (5 bases). The receptor was derived from a man between 18 and 29 years old with acute COVID-19. The sequenced material came from PBMCs or T cells enriched from blood (not recorded which). CDR3 region: CASSEQGLNYGYTF. CDR3 DNA sequence: TGTGCCAGCAGTGAACAGGGTTTAAACTATGGCTACACCTTC.